Listed below are T cell receptor beta chains from one sample, sequenced in a study of OX40 agonist ivuxolimab in advanced cancers. Repertoires were generated with immunoSEQ multiplex PCR, while TCRdb's copy carries only in-frame clones and drops some. The sample lists 40,000 to 60,000 clones; 80% to 95% were seen once. This sample comprised CD4+ or CD8+ T cells sorted from blood, obtained in a trial of the OX40 agonist ivuxolimab. The receptor source for this set is an adult with an advanced solid tumor such as melanoma, head and neck, liver or kidney cancer. CDR3s include the opening cysteine and the closing phenylalanine or tryptophan. Fields, in order: V gene, J gene, clone size, D gene, CDR3 DNA, CDR3 protein. A D gene is named only where the DNA matches it firmly. Not every row has a clone size; where given, it reads once, few, many or a size class.

>TRBV10-3|TRBJ2-5|.|.
TGTGCCATCAGTGATTCGGAGAGACAATACCAAGAGACCCAGTACTTC
CAISDSERQYQETQYF
>TRBV5-6|TRBJ1-6|.|.
TGTGCCAGCAGCTTGGATACGGGGAGATCACCCCTCCACTTT
CASSLDTGRSPLHF
>TRBV9|TRBJ2-6|.|.
TGTGCCAGCAGCGGGACGGAACGTGGGGCCAACGTCCTGACTTTC
CASSGTERGANVLTF
>TRBV6-6|TRBJ2-1|.|TRBD2
TGTGCCAGCAGGCGACTAGCGGGGGCTTACAATGAGCAGTTCTTC
CASRRLAGAYNEQFF
>TRBV15|TRBJ2-1|.|.
TGTGCCACCAGCTACCGGGACGGATCCTACAATGAGCAGTTCTTC
CATSYRDGSYNEQFF
>TRBV5-4|TRBJ2-2|once|TRBD1
TGTGCCAGCTCACCCCGGACAGGGGACACCGGGGAGCTGTTTTTT
CASSPRTGDTGELFF
>TRBV5-4|TRBJ2-7|.|.
TGTGCCAGCAGCTGGGGGGCGGGACAGACCTACGAGCAGTACTTC
CASSWGAGQTYEQYF
>TRBV5-6|TRBJ2-1|.|TRBD1
TGTGCCAGCAGCTCCCCGGGACAGGGTTACAATGAGCAGTTCTTC
CASSSPGQGYNEQFF
>TRBV11-3|TRBJ2-1|.|.
TGTGCCAGCAGCCCTTACTCGCCCCGACCCCTCTCCTACAATGAGCAGTTCTTC
CASSPYSPRPLSYNEQFF
>TRBV4-1|TRBJ1-1|few|.
TGCGCCAGCAGCCAGGGGCCCACTGAAGCTTTCTTT
CASSQGPTEAFF
>TRBV11-2|TRBJ1-1|.|.
TGTGCCAGCAGCACGAGCGGGGCCAACAGGAACACTGAAGCTTTCTTT
CASSTSGANRNTEAFF
>TRBV30|TRBJ2-1|once|TRBD2
TGTGCCTGGAGTGTAGGGATAGCGGGGGACAATGAGCAGTTCTTC
CAWSVGIAGDNEQFF
>TRBV11-2|TRBJ2-2|.|.
TGTGCCAGCAGCTTAGTATCGGCAGCCGGGCTGTTTTTT
CASSLVSAAGLFF
>TRBV7-8|TRBJ2-3|.|TRBD1
TGTGCCAGCAGCTTATCACAGGGGGCTGGAGATACGCAGTATTTT
CASSLSQGAGDTQYF
>TRBV27|TRBJ2-3|.|.
TGTGCCAGCAGCGAGCGGACTAGCACAGATACGCAGTATTTT
CASSERTSTDTQYF
>TRBV7-8|TRBJ2-3|few|TRBD2
TGTGCCAGCAGCTTAGGGGCCGGGACTACCCCCACAGATACGCAGTATTTT
CASSLGAGTTPTDTQYF
>TRBV27|TRBJ2-7|once|.
TGTGCCAGCAGCTCGGGATTCTGGGGCCACGAGCAGTACTTC
CASSSGFWGHEQYF
>TRBV27|TRBJ2-7|.|TRBD1
TGTGCCAGCAGCCGCAGGGGGCAGTACGAGCAGCACTTC
CASSRRGQYEQHF
>TRBV6-1|TRBJ1-2|.|.
TGTGCCAGCAATGGGGGTGTATATGGCTACACCTTC
CASNGGVYGYTF
>TRBV7-8|TRBJ1-2|.|TRBD1
TGTGCCAGCAGCTTACGTACAGGGGGCGCGATGGAAGGCTACACCTTC
CASSLRTGGAMEGYTF
>TRBV5-1|TRBJ2-3|.|.
TGCGCCAGCAGCTTGGCGGGGGTCGCTACTAGCACAGATACGCAGTATTTT
CASSLAGVATSTDTQYF
>TRBV6-5|TRBJ1-1|.|.
TGTGCCAGCAGTACGGGTCCGTCGAGGGGTGAAGCTTTCTTT
CASSTGPSRGEAFF
>TRBV2|TRBJ2-3|.|.
TGTGCCAGCCGCAAGCTACACGATACGCAGTATTTT
CASRKLHDTQYF
>TRBV6-4|TRBJ2-6|.|TRBD1
TGTGCCAGCAGTGGGACAGGTAGCTCTGGGGCCAACGTCCTGACTTTC
CASSGTGSSGANVLTF
>TRBV9|TRBJ2-5|.|.
TGTGCCAGCAGCGTAGTAGGAGGGGATCAAGAGACCCAGTACTTC
CASSVVGGDQETQYF
>TRBV10-1|TRBJ2-5|once|.
TGCGCCAGCAGTGATGGGTTAAGCGAGACCCAGTACTTC
CASSDGLSETQYF
>TRBV7-9|TRBJ1-4|.|.
TGTGCCAGCAGCTTAGACTCGGGGGAAAAACTGTTTTTT
CASSLDSGEKLFF
>TRBV6-5|TRBJ2-1|.|.
TGTGCCAGCAGTTACCGGGGAGGCAATGAGCAGCTCTTC
CASSYRGGNEQLF
>TRBV9|TRBJ2-1|.|TRBD1
TGTGCCAGCAGCTCTTCAGGGGGCAGTGAGCAGTTCTTC
CASSSSGGSEQFF
>TRBV30|TRBJ1-6|.|TRBD1
TGTGCCTGGACCCCCGGGACAGGGGCCTCACCCCTCCACTTT
CAWTPGTGASPLHF
>TRBV7-9|TRBJ2-5|.|.
TGTGCCAGCAGCTCGTGGGGGTCAGAAGAGACCCAGTACTTC
CASSSWGSEETQYF